The sample holds one count of the clone carrying this T cell receptor beta chain. Germline values: CDR1 SGHTA, CDR2 FQGTGA. V was shortened by 5 bases and J by 2 bases, with 10 bases between the two germline ends. This CDR3 has 14 amino acids. Treatment specified: preoperative locoregional IRX-2 cytokine immunotherapy. The entry originates in a study of preoperative IRX-2 immunotherapy in early breast cancer. Some clones are missing from TCRdb's copy, which holds only in-frame ones; the method was immunoSEQ multiplex PCR. Seen here are more than 20,000 clones, 70% to 90% observed once, and the top ten hold under 30%.

This chain uses TRBV7-3 with TRBJ1-3, with D tentatively TRBD1 (5 bases). The TCR originated in a human donor with breast cancer. Here the sequenced sample was tumor tissue, taken after IRX-2 immunotherapy. DNA of the CDR3: TGTGCCAGCAGCCTCCAGGGACCTGGAAACACCATATATTTT. Its protein is CASSLQGPGNTIYF.